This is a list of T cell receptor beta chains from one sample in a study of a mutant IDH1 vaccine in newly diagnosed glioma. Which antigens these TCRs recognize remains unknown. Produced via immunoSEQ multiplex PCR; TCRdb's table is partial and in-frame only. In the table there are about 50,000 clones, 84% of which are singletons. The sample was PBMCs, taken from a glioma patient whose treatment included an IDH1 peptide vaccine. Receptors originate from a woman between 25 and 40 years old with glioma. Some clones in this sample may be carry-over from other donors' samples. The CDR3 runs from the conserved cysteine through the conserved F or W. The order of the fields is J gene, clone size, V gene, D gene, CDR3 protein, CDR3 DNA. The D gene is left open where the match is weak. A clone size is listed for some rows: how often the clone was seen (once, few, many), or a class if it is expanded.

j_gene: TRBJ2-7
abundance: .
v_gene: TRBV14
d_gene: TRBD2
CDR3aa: CASSQDLGLAGAVYEQYF
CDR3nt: TGTGCCAGCAGCCAAGATTTGGGACTAGCGGGCGCCGTCTACGAGCAGTACTTC

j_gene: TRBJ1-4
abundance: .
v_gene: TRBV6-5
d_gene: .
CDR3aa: CASSYSTKEKLFF
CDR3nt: TGTGCCAGCAGTTACTCGACTAAGGAAAAACTGTTTTTT

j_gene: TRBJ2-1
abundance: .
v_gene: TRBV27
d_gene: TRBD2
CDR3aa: CASSPGLAGGPSYNEQFF
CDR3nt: TGTGCCAGCAGTCCAGGACTAGCGGGAGGGCCTTCCTACAATGAGCAGTTCTTC

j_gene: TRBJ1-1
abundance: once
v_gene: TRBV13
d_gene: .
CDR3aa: CASSLGLSRANTEAFF
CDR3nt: TGTGCCAGCAGCTTAGGTCTATCCAGGGCCAACACTGAAGCTTTCTTT

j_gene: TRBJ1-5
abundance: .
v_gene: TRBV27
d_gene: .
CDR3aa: CASSPQVGQPQHF
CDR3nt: TGTGCCAGCAGTCCTCAGGTGGGTCAGCCCCAGCATTTT

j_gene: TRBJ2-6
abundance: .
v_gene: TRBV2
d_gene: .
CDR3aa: CAIFARANVLTF
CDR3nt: TGTGCCATCTTCGCGAGGGCCAACGTCCTGACTTTC

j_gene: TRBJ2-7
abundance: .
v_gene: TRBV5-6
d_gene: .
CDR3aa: CASSLGRAEQYF
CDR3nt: TGTGCCAGCAGCTTGGGCCGAGCCGAGCAGTACTTC

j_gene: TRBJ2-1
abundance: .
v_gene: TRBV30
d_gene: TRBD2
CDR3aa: CAWGRAGGANEQFF
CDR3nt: TGTGCCTGGGGACGAGCGGGAGGGGCCAATGAGCAGTTCTTC

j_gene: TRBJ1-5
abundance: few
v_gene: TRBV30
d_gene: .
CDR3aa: CASSETGSDYQPQHF
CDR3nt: TGTGCCTCATCCGAGACAGGATCAGATTATCAGCCCCAGCATTTT

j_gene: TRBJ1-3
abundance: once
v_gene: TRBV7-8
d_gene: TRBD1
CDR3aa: CASSEKDRDGNTIYF
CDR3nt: TGTGCCAGCAGCGAAAAAGACAGGGACGGAAACACCATATATTTT

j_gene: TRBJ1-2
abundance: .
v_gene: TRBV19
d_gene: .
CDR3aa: CASSRAAGVAYGYTF
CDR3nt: TGTGCCAGTAGTCGGGCGGCAGGGGTGGCTTATGGCTACACCTTC

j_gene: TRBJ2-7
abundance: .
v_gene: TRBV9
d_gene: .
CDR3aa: CASSLYRRALPGEQYF
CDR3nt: TGTGCCAGCAGCTTATATCGGCGTGCGCTACCGGGTGAGCAGTACTTC

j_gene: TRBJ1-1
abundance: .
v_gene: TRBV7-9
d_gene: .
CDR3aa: CASTFGEVGNTEAFF
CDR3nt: TGTGCCAGCACCTTCGGAGAAGTCGGGAACACTGAAGCTTTCTTT

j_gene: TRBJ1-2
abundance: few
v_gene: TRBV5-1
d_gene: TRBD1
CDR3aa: CASKQGTGPTGYTF
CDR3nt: TGCGCCAGCAAACAAGGGACAGGCCCTACGGGCTACACCTTC

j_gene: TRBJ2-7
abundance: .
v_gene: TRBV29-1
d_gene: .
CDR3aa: CSVCLSGRSTEQYF
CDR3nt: TGCAGCGTTTGCCTGTCAGGGCGGAGTACCGAGCAGTACTTC

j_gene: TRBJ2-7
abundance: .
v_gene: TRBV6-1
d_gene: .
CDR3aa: CASNRAQTYEQYF
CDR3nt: TGTGCCAGTAATCGGGCCCAAACCTACGAGCAGTACTTC

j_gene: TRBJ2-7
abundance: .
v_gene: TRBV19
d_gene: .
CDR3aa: CASSTSVTYEQYF
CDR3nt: TGTGCCAGTAGTACTTCAGTGACCTACGAGCAGTACTTC

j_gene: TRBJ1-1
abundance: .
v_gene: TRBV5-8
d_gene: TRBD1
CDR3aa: CASSLTGVSGHTEAFF
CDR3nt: TGTGCCAGCAGCTTGACAGGGGTTTCTGGACACACTGAAGCTTTCTTT

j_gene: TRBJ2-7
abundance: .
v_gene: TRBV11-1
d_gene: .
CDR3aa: CASSLEISYEQYF
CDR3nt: TGTGCCAGCAGCTTAGAAATATCCTACGAGCAGTACTTC

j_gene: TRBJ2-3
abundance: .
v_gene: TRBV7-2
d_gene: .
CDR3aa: CASSLGLTQYF
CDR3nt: TGTGCCAGCAGCTTAGGGCTCACGCAGTATTTT

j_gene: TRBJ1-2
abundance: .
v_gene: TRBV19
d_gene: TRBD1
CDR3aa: CASSLDRNYGYTF
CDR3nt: TGTGCCAGTAGCTTGGACAGGAACTATGGCTACACCTTC

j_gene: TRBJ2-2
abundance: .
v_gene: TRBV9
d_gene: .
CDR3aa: CASSVASWGKGGELFF
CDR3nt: TGTGCCAGCAGCGTAGCTTCATGGGGGAAGGGCGGGGAGCTGTTTTTT

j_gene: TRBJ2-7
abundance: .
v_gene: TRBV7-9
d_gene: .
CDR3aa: CASSPRRGYEQYF
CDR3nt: TGTGCCAGCAGTCCTAGGCGGGGCTACGAGCAGTACTTC

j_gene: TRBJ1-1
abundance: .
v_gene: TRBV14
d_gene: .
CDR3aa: CASSPRRLNTEAFF
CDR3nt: TGTGCCAGCAGTCCCCGGAGACTGAACACTGAAGCTTTCTTT

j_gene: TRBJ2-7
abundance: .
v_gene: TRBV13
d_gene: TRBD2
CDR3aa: CASSLGAGGSYEQYF
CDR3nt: TGTGCCAGCAGCTTAGGGGCGGGAGGGTCGTACGAGCAGTACTTC

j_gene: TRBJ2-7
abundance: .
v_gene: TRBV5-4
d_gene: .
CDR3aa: CASSSRGSISYEQYF
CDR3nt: TGTGCCAGCAGCTCCCGAGGGAGCATCTCCTACGAGCAGTACTTC

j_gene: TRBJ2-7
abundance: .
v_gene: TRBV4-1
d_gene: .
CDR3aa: CASSQDSGVGSYEQYF
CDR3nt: TGCGCCAGCAGCCAAGATTCGGGGGTAGGGTCCTACGAGCAGTACTTC

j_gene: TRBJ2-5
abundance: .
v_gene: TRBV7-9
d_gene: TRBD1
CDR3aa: CASSRPGQGKETQYF
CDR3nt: TGTGCCAGCAGCCGCCCGGGACAGGGGAAAGAGACCCAGTACTTC

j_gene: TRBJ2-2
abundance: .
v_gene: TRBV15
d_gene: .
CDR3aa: CATSSQGPPNTGELFF
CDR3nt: TGTGCCACCAGCAGTCAGGGCCCTCCGAACACCGGGGAGCTGTTTTTT

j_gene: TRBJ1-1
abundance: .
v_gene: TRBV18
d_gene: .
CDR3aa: CASSQSDTEAFF
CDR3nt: TGTGCCAGCTCACAGTCGGACACTGAAGCTTTCTTT

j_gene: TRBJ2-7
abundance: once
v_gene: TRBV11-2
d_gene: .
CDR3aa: CASSRAAISYEQYF
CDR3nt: TGTGCCAGCAGCCGAGCAGCGATCTCCTACGAGCAGTACTTC

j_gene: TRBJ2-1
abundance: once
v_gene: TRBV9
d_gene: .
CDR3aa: CASSARGVLNNEQFF
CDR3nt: TGTGCCAGCAGCGCTCGTGGGGTCCTCAACAATGAGCAGTTCTTC

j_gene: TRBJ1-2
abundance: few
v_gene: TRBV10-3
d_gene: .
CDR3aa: CAIRKQDYGYTF
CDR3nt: TGTGCCATCAGGAAACAGGACTATGGCTACACCTTC

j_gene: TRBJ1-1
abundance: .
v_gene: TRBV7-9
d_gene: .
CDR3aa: CASSAREGNTEAFF
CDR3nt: TGTGCCAGCAGCGCGAGAGAAGGGAACACTGAAGCTTTCTTT

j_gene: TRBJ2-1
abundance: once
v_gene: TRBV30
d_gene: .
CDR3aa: CAWSVPNEQFF
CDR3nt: TGTGCCTGGAGTGTACCCAATGAGCAGTTCTTC

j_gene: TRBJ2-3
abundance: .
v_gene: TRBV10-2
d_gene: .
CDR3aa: CASSGNSGDTQYF
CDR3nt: TGCGCCAGCAGTGGGAATAGCGGTGATACGCAGTATTTT

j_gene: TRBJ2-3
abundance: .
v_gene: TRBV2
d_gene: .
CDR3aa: CASSGGTSSTDTQYF
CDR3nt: TGTGCCAGCAGTGGAGGAACTTCTAGCACAGATACGCAGTATTTT